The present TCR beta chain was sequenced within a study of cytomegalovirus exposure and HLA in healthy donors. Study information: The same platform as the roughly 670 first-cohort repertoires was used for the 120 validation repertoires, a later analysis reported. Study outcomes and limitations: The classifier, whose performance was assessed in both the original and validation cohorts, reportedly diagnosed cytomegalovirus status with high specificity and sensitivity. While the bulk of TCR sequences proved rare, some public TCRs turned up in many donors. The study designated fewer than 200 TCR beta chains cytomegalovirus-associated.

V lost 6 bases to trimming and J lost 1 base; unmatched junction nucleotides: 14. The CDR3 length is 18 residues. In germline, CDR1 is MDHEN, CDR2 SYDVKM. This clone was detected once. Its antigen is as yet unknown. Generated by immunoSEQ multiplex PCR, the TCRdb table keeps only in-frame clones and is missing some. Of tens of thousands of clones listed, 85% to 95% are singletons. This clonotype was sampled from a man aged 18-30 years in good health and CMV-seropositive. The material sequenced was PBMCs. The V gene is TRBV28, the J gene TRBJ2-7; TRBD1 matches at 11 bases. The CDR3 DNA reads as TGTGCCAGCAGCTTCTCTTATCGGACAGGGGGCGCTTCCTACGAGCAGTACTTC. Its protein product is CASSFSYRTGGASYEQYF. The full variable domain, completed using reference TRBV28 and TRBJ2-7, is DVKVTQSSRYLVKRTGEKVFLECVQDMDHENMFWYRQDPGLGLRLIYFSYDVKMKEKGDIPEGYSVSREKKERFSLILESASTNQTSMYLCASSFSYRTGGASYEQYFGPGTRLTVT.